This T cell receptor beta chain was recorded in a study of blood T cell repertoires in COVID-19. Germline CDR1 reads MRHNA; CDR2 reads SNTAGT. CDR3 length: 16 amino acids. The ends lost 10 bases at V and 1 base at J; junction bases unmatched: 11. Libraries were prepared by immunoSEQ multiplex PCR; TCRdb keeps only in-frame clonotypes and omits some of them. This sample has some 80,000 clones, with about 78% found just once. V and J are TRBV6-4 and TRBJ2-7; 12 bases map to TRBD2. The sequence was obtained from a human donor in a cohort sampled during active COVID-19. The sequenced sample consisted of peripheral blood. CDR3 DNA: TGTGCCACCCGTCCCGGGACTAGCGGGTTGTCCTACGAGCAGTACGTC. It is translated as CATRPGTSGLSYEQYV.